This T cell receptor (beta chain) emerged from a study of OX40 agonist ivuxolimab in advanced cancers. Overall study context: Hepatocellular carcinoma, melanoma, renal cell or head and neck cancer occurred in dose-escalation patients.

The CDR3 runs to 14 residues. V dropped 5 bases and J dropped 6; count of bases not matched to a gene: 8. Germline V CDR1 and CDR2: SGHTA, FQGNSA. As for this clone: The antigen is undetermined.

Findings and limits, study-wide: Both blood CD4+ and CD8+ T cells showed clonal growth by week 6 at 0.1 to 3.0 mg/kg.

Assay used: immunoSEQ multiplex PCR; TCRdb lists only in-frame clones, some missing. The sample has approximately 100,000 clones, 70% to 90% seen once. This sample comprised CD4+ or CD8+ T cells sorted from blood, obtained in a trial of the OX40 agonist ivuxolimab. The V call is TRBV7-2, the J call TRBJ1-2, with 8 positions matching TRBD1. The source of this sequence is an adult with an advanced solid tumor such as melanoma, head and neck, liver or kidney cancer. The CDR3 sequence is CASSDRGGWNGYTF. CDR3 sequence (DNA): TGTGCCAGCAGCGACAGGGGCGGCTGGAATGGCTACACCTTC.